Following are 27 T cell receptor beta chains from one sample sequenced in a study of T cell repertoires in cytomegalovirus infection. These receptors lack a known antigen. One entry per CDR3 protein, called by TCRdb with MiXCR from the reads. The top ten hold over 12% of the sample, which has roughly 990,000 distinct CDR3 sequences, around 29% seen once. Sequenced material: cultured CD8+ T cells from PBMCs, taken from culture after CMV antigen stimulation. These receptors all stem from a human donor in good health (CMV status not recorded). Some clones in this sample may be carry-over from other donors' samples.

This clonotype has ten or more counts. The chain has TRBV7-2 and TRBJ1-1; D is uncertain. V was clipped by 3 bases and J by 1 base, with 12 bases between them. The CDR3 has 15 residues. Germline assignment: CDR1 SGHTA and CDR2 FQGNSA. This CDR3 is CASSFSVFSNTEAFF. The DNA for the CDR3 is TGTGCCAGCAGCTTTTCCGTGTTCTCGAACACTGAAGCTTTCTTT.

The rearrangement links TRBV6-2 or TRBV6-3 to TRBJ1-1; D uncertain. The CDR3 has 13 residues. Deletions cut 2 bases from V and 3 bases from J, with 7 bases between. The germline CDR1 and CDR2 sequences are MNHEY and SVGEGT. CDR3 DNA sequence: TGTGCCAGCAGTTACGTGGACGACACTGAAGCTTTCTTT. Translation: CASSYVDDTEAFF.

At least ten counts were recorded for this clonotype. This chain uses TRBV18 with TRBJ2-7; D may be TRBD1 (6 bases). This CDR3 region has 12 residues. Deletions cut 3 bases from V and 6 bases from J, with 9 bases between. Germline CDR1 KGHSH, CDR2 LQKENI. CDR3 in DNA: TGTGCCAGCTCACCGACAGGATCCGAGCAGTACGTC. It specifies CASSPTGSEQYV.

This clonotype came up a few times. The genes are TRBV6-5 and TRBJ2-1; no definite D call. This CDR3 comprises 14 residues. Germline CDR1 reads MNHEY; CDR2 reads SVGAGI. Trimming removed 2 bases at V and 3 bases at J, with 8 bases between. CDR3 loop: CASSYGSDYNEQFF. The CDR3 coding sequence is TGTGCCAGCAGTTACGGTTCAGACTACAATGAGCAGTTCTTC.

The V gene is TRBV11-2, the J gene TRBJ1-2; the match to TRBD1 covers 10 bases. The germline V gene has CDR1 SGHAT and CDR2 FQNNGV. The CDR3 is 16 amino acids. The V and J ends lost 0 bases and 5 bases, in that order; junction bases with no gene match: 6. The CDR3 loop reads CASSLDQRTGGYGYTF. DNA for the CDR3: TGTGCCAGCAGCTTAGATCAACGGACAGGGGGATATGGCTACACCTTC.

The V and J genes are TRBV29-1 and TRBJ2-2; D uncertain. Deletions cut 2 bases from V and 0 bases from J, with 4 bases between. CDR3 length equals 13 residues. Germline V lookup: CDR1 SQVTM, CDR2 ANQGSEA. CDR3 bases: TGCAGCGTTGAAAGGCCGAACACCGGGGAGCTGTTTTTT. As protein: CSVERPNTGELFF.

V and J are TRBV6-2 or TRBV6-3 and TRBJ2-7; 9 bases align to TRBD1. The germline CDR1 and CDR2 sequences are MNHEY and SVGEGT. The V gene end was trimmed by 6 bases and the J gene end by 3 bases; junction bases not matched to a gene: 6. This CDR3 is built from 14 residues. In DNA, the CDR3 is TGTGCCAGCAGCGACAGGGGGGGCGTCTACGAGCAGTACGTC. Encoded protein: CASSDRGGVYEQYV.

The chain links TRBV19 to TRBJ1-5; maybe TRBD1 (5 bases). The germline gives CDR1 LNHDA, CDR2 SQIVND (reference sequence). The CDR3 has 16 residues. Trimming removed 1 base from V and 5 bases from J, with 15 bases in between. DNA for the CDR3: TGTGCCAGTAGTATAGTTTGGGGCCGGGGAGATCAGCCCCAGCATTTT. This gives the protein CASSIVWGRGDQPQHF.

This chain links TRBV10-3 with TRBJ2-1; D is ambiguous. Looked up from germline, CDR1 is ENHRY and CDR2 is SYGVKD. Trimming left V 2 bases short and J 1 base short, with 9 bases between. The CDR3 length is 15 residues. CDR3 residues: CAISEGYESYNEQFF. The CDR3, as DNA: TGTGCCATCAGTGAGGGCTACGAATCCTACAATGAGCAGTTCTTC.

The rearrangement uses TRBV4-1 and TRBJ1-1; 8 nucleotides agree with TRBD1. V dropped 0 bases and J dropped 5; count of bases not matched to a gene: 17. Germline lookup yields CDR1 MGHRA and CDR2 YSYEKL. The CDR3 consists of 19 residues. CDR3 in amino acids: CASSQDQDRAFGVGTEAFF. The CDR3 region has the DNA TGCGCCAGCAGCCAAGATCAGGACAGGGCTTTTGGCGTGGGGACTGAAGCTTTCTTT.

This clonotype was seen a handful of times. The chain links TRBV6-1 to TRBJ1-2, with a possible D match to TRBD1 (6 bases). The CDR3 length is 17 residues. The germline gives CDR1 MNHNS, CDR2 SASEGT. The V end was cut by 5 bases, the J end by 0 bases, with 19 bases between. CDR3 sequence reads: CASSTGTYAASNYGYTF. CDR3 in DNA: TGTGCCAGCAGTACCGGGACATACGCAGCGTCTAACTATGGCTACACCTTC.

The chain links TRBV4-3 to TRBJ1-2; 7 bases fit TRBD1. Germline CDR1 LGHNA, CDR2 YSLEER. J was trimmed by 8 bases and V by 1 base; bases with no gene match: 16. The CDR3 sequence is 17 residues long. CDR3 nucleotides: TGCGCCAGCAGCCAAGGGCGGGGTACAGGGGCCATTTGGGGCTACACCTTC. Translating gives CASSQGRGTGAIWGYTF.

This clonotype was recorded many times. The rearrangement links TRBV7-2 to TRBJ2-1; D might be TRBD2 (5 bases). The V and J ends lost 4 bases and 0 bases respectively, with 16 bases between them. The CDR3 length is 17 residues. Germline V gene data show CDR1 as SGHTA and CDR2 as FQGNSA. Here the CDR3 DNA reads TGTGCCAGCAGCTCTTTTGGACTGCTCAGCTCCTACAATGAGCAGTTCTTC. Encoded protein: CASSSFGLLSSYNEQFF.

The chain joins TRBV12-3 or TRBV12-4 to TRBJ1-1; D gene unclear. Trimming stripped 4 bases from V and 1 base from J, with 16 bases between. The CDR3 sequence is 16 residues long. CDR3 amino acids: CASSWNTGRENTEAFF. Here the CDR3 DNA reads TGTGCCAGCAGTTGGAATACGGGCAGAGAGAACACTGAAGCTTTCTTT.

This sequence joins TRBV7-9 and TRBJ2-1; D unresolved. V was pared by 5 bases and J by 9 bases, with 11 bases between. This CDR3 spans 12 amino acids. Germline CDR1 reads SEHNR; CDR2 reads FQNEAQ (reference sequence). CDR3: CASSELHLEQFF. The CDR3 nucleotides read TGTGCCAGCAGCGAGCTACATCTTGAGCAGTTCTTC.

V usage is TRBV6-2 or TRBV6-3 and J usage is TRBJ1-5; TRBD1 might be the D (6 bases). V lost 2 bases and J 6 bases, leaving 14 bases between the germline ends. The CDR3 sequence is 15 residues long. Per germline, CDR1 MNHEY and CDR2 SVGEGT. The CDR3 is CASSYETGRGQPQHF. CDR3 coding DNA: TGTGCCAGCAGTTACGAAACAGGGCGAGGTCAGCCCCAGCATTTT.

This clonotype was picked up a small number of times. The CDR3 loop is CASTPTRGVGYGYTF. CDR3 DNA sequence: TGTGCCAGTACACCCACACGGGGCGTCGGCTATGGCTACACCTTC. This rearrangement joins TRBV5-4 to TRBJ1-2; possibly TRBD1 for D (5 bases). Trimming pared 8 bases from V and 4 bases from J, leaving 21 bases between. The CDR3 consists of 15 residues. The germline V gene has CDR1 SGHNT and CDR2 YYREEE (reference sequence).

This clonotype was counted a few times. The V and J genes are TRBV4-1 and TRBJ2-1; possibly TRBD1 for D (5 bases). V was pared by 4 bases and J by 0 bases, with 13 bases between. Germline-derived CDR1 and CDR2 are MGHRA and YSYEKL. The CDR3 sequence is 16 residues long. The CDR3 DNA follows: TGCGCCAGCAGCCTGACGACAGTGAGCTCCTACAATGAGCAGTTCTTC. It translates to CASSLTTVSSYNEQFF.

This clonotype was seen just once. This sequence joins TRBV7-9 and TRBJ2-7; 8 nucleotides align to TRBD2. The V gene end was trimmed by 1 base and the J gene end by 4 bases; junction bases not matched to a gene: 3. Germline V gene lookup returns CDR1 SEHNR and CDR2 FQNEAQ (reference sequence). The CDR3 has 14 residues. CDR3 DNA: TGTGCCAGCAGCTTAGGAGCGGGGGTTTACGAGCAGTACTTC. Its translation is CASSLGAGVYEQYF.

The table lists this clonotype with many counts. The chain's CDR3 is CASSPTGTYQETQYF. CDR3 nucleotides: TGTGCCAGCAGTCCTACAGGGACCTACCAAGAGACCCAGTACTTC. The chain links TRBV7-8 to TRBJ2-5, with TRBD1 as a possible D gene (6 bases). Germline CDR1 and CDR2: SGHVS and FQNEAQ. V was shortened by 6 bases and J by 0 bases, with 14 bases between the two germline ends. The CDR3 covers 15 residues.

A few counts support this clonotype. This chain uses TRBV4-1 with TRBJ2-4; maybe TRBD2 (6 bases). V was shortened by 0 bases and J by 9 bases, with 12 bases between the two germline ends. The CDR3 runs to 14 residues. The V gene's germline CDR1 is MGHRA and CDR2 YSYEKL. The CDR3 region has the DNA TGCGCCAGCAGCCAAGACCGGCAGGAGGGCATTCAGTACTTC. Protein product: CASSQDRQEGIQYF.

The chain carries TRBV6-1 and TRBJ2-3, with a weak D call TRBD1 (5 bases). The V and J ends lost 8 bases and 3 bases respectively, with 15 bases between them. The CDR3 contains 14 residues. The V gene's germline CDR1 is MNHNS and CDR2 SASEGT. The CDR3, as DNA: TGTGCCAGCGAACAGGCCCCTGGGACAGATACGCAGTATTTT. Amino acid sequence: CASEQAPGTDTQYF.

The chain carries TRBV20-1 and TRBJ1-2; the match to TRBD1 covers 10 bases. V gave up 3 bases and J gave up 8 bases; unmatched junction bases: 9. There are 14 residues in the CDR3. Germline V CDR1 and CDR2: DFQATT, SNEGSKA (reference sequence). CDR3 DNA sequence: TGCAGTGCTAGGATAAGGGACAGGGGTTCCGGCTACACCTTC. Its protein product is CSARIRDRGSGYTF.

This chain uses TRBV20-1 with TRBJ1-6, with 8 bases that match TRBD1. The CDR3 length is 14 residues. The germline V gene has CDR1 DFQATT and CDR2 SNEGSKA (reference sequence). The V and J ends lost 0 bases and 9 bases, in that order; junction bases with no gene match: 4. This CDR3 reads CSARDFDRGSPLHF. The DNA for the CDR3 is TGCAGTGCTAGAGATTTCGACAGGGGTTCACCCCTCCACTTT.

The gene calls are TRBV6-5 and TRBJ1-2, with 7 nucleotides matching TRBD1. Per the germline V gene, CDR1 is MNHEY and CDR2 is SVGAGI. The CDR3 is 15 amino acids. J gave up 8 bases and V 1 base, and 10 bases lay outside the gene matches. CDR3 nucleotide sequence: TGTGCCAGCAGTTACTACGGGACAGACCCTTGGGGCTACACCTTC. Encoded protein: CASSYYGTDPWGYTF.

The genes are TRBV18 and TRBJ1-1; TRBD1 aligns across 10 bases. The germline CDR1 and CDR2 sequences are KGHSH and LQKENI. The J segment lost 3 bases and the V segment lost 3 bases, leaving 4 bases of the junction unmatched. This CDR3 spans 15 amino acids. The CDR3 spells CASSPDRGLDTEAFF. CDR3 DNA: TGTGCCAGCTCACCCGACAGGGGGCTAGACACTGAAGCTTTCTTT.

There are a few counts of this clonotype. This sequence joins TRBV7-6 and TRBJ2-2; 8 bases fit TRBD1. Looked up from germline, CDR1 is SGHVS and CDR2 is FNYEAQ. Germline trimming cut 5 bases from V and 9 bases from J; bases unmatched to any gene: 8. This CDR3 is 14 amino acids long. Written as DNA, the CDR3 is TGTGCCAGCAGCCCTGGACAGGGCCCTCGGGAGCTGTTTTTT. Translated: CASSPGQGPRELFF.